A selection of T cell receptor beta chains follows, all from one sample in a study of response to subunit inactivated influenza vaccine. TCRdb reprocessed the RT-PCR reads via MiXCR and lists one record per CDR3 protein. The sample consists of 150,000 to 200,000 distinct CDR3 sequences, about 9% of them appearing once. The sequencing here drew on non-naive T cells sorted from PBMCs, taken on the day of vaccination. The origin of the receptors is a man between 50 and 59 years old who received an inactivated influenza vaccine. Both conserved end residues are part of each CDR3. The D gene is left open where the match is weak. Clone size is given for some rows only: seen once, a few or many times, or a class if the clone is expanded.

V: TRBV28
length: 15
D: TRBD1
size: few
J: TRBJ1-2
CDR3: CASNTGTGSNRGYTF
DNA: TGTGCCAGTAACACCGGGACAGGGTCTAACCGTGGCTACACCTTC

V: TRBV3-1
length: 17
D: TRBD2
size: few
J: TRBJ2-2
CDR3: CASSPWTSGANTGELFF
DNA: TGTGCCAGCAGCCCGTGGACTAGCGGGGCGAACACCGGGGAGCTGTTTTTT

V: TRBV3-1
length: 20
D: TRBD2
size: few
J: TRBJ2-2
CDR3: CASSPTGLAGTSMNTGELFF
DNA: TGTGCCAGCAGCCCAACCGGACTAGCGGGGACCTCAATGAACACCGGGGAGCTGTTTTTT

V: TRBV6-1
length: 12
D: NA
size: few
J: TRBJ1-4
CDR3: CASGPINGKLFF
DNA: TGTGCCAGCGGCCCCATCAATGGAAAACTGTTTTTT

V: TRBV12-3/TRBV12-4
length: 13
D: NA
size: many
J: TRBJ1-6
CDR3: CASSRDKSAPLHF
DNA: TGTGCCAGCAGCCGGGACAAATCGGCACCCCTCCACTTT

V: TRBV27
length: 14
D: NA
size: NA
J: TRBJ1-6
CDR3: CASSSTGSYSPLHF
DNA: TGCGCCAGCAGCTCGACAGGATCATACTCACCCCTCCACTTT

V: TRBV20-1
length: 15
D: TRBD1
size: NA
J: TRBJ2-7
CDR3: CSALPRQGRYYEQYF
DNA: TGCAGTGCTTTACCTCGACAGGGGCGCTACTACGAGCAGTACTTC

V: TRBV5-1
length: 19
D: TRBD2
size: many
J: TRBJ2-1
CDR3: CASRVIGTSGGAGYNEQFF
DNA: TGCGCCAGCAGAGTGATAGGGACTAGCGGGGGGGCCGGCTACAATGAGCAGTTCTTC

V: TRBV2
length: 14
D: TRBD1
size: few
J: TRBJ2-7
CDR3: CASTGTGGAYEQYF
DNA: TGTGCCAGCACCGGGACAGGGGGCGCGTACGAGCAGTACTTC

V: TRBV20-1
length: 13
D: TRBD1
size: NA
J: TRBJ2-7
CDR3: CSAWGTADYEQYF
DNA: TGCAGTGCTTGGGGGACAGCGGATTACGAGCAGTACTTC

V: TRBV7-9
length: 15
D: NA
size: NA
J: TRBJ1-4
CDR3: CASSQPGRANEKLFF
DNA: TGTGCCAGCAGCCAACCGGGACGGGCTAATGAAAAACTGTTTTTT

V: TRBV7-2
length: 15
D: NA
size: many
J: TRBJ2-1
CDR3: CASSLRREAYNEQFF
DNA: TGTGCCAGCAGCTTGAGGCGGGAAGCCTACAATGAGCAGTTCTTC

V: TRBV5-4
length: 15
D: TRBD2
size: NA
J: TRBJ2-1
CDR3: CASSSGTTSYNEQFF
DNA: TGTGCCAGCAGCTCCGGGACTACCTCCTACAATGAGCAGTTCTTC

V: TRBV4-3
length: 17
D: NA
size: NA
J: TRBJ2-6
CDR3: CASSQDLRGSGANVLTF
DNA: TGCGCCAGCAGCCAAGATTTGAGGGGGTCCGGGGCCAACGTCCTGACTTTC

V: TRBV7-8
length: 15
D: NA
size: NA
J: TRBJ2-2
CDR3: CASSLELVGTGELFF
DNA: TGTGCCAGCAGCTTAGAACTAGTAGGCACCGGGGAGCTGTTTTTT

V: TRBV3-1
length: 11
D: TRBD1
size: NA
J: TRBJ1-4
CDR3: CASSRTGRLFF
DNA: TGTGCCAGCAGCCGGACAGGAAGGCTGTTTTTT

V: TRBV12-3/TRBV12-4
length: 15
D: TRBD1
size: few
J: TRBJ2-3
CDR3: CASSPTGGKTDTQYF
DNA: TGTGCCAGCAGTCCGACAGGGGGCAAGACAGATACGCAGTATTTT

V: TRBV5-1
length: 12
D: TRBD1
size: NA
J: TRBJ1-1
CDR3: CAGTEDYTEAFF
DNA: TGCGCCGGGACAGAGGATTACACTGAAGCTTTCTTT

V: TRBV5-6
length: 13
D: TRBD1
size: NA
J: TRBJ1-2
CDR3: CASSQLTGEGYTF
DNA: TGTGCCAGCAGCCAATTGACAGGGGAAGGCTACACCTTC

V: TRBV20-1
length: 14
D: NA
size: NA
J: TRBJ2-2
CDR3: CSASRQMNTGELFF
DNA: TGCAGTGCCAGTCGACAAATGAACACCGGGGAGCTGTTTTTT

V: TRBV7-2
length: 15
D: NA
size: NA
J: TRBJ2-7
CDR3: CASSPRWGVVYEQYF
DNA: TGTGCCAGCAGCCCTCGGTGGGGTGTAGTTTACGAGCAGTACTTC

V: TRBV4-3
length: 17
D: NA
size: many
J: TRBJ2-1
CDR3: CASSQDPRRVRYNEQFF
DNA: TGCGCCAGCAGCCAAGATCCTCGAAGGGTGAGATACAATGAGCAGTTCTTC

V: TRBV10-2
length: 13
D: TRBD1
size: few
J: TRBJ1-1
CDR3: CASRETGRTEAFF
DNA: TGCGCCAGCAGAGAGACAGGGCGGACTGAAGCTTTCTTT

V: TRBV20-1
length: 15
D: NA
size: NA
J: TRBJ2-3
CDR3: CSAPSRGSSTDTQYF
DNA: TGCAGTGCTCCAAGTAGGGGGTCTAGCACAGATACGCAGTATTTT

V: TRBV4-1
length: 13
D: NA
size: NA
J: TRBJ2-5
CDR3: CASSQDQQETQYF
DNA: TGCGCCAGCAGCCAAGACCAACAAGAGACCCAGTACTTC

V: TRBV7-2
length: 14
D: TRBD2
size: NA
J: TRBJ2-1
CDR3: CASSLKRGEGEQFF
DNA: TGTGCCAGCAGCTTAAAGCGGGGGGAGGGTGAGCAGTTCTTC